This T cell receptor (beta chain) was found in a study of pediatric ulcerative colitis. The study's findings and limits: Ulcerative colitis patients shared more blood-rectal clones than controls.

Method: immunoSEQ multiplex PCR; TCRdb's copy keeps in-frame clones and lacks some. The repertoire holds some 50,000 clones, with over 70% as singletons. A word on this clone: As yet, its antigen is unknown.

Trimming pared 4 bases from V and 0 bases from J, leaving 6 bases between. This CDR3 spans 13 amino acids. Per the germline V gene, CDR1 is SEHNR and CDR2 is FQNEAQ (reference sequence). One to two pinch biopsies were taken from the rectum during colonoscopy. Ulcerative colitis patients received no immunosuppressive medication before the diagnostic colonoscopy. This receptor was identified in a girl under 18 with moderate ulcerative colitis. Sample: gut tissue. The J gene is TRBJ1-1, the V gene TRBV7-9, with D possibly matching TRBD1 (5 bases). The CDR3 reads CASSWTLNTEAFF. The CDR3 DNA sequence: TGTGCCAGCAGCTGGACATTGAACACTGAAGCTTTCTTT. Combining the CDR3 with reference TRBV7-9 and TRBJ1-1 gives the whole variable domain DTGVSQNPRHKITKRGQNVTFRCDPISEHNRLYWYRQTLGQGPEFLTYFQNEAQLEKSRLLSDRFSAERPKGSFSTLEIQRTEQGDSAMYLCASSWTLNTEAFFGQGTRLTVV.